The text below deals with one T cell receptor (beta chain). Its antigen remains unidentified. In the PCR, 60 Vbeta and 13 Jbeta primers were used. Clones were sequenced by immunoSEQ multiplex PCR, and TCRdb holds only the in-frame ones, with some missing. This repertoire shows 100,000 to 150,000 clones, over 70% found once; its top ten account for 2.5% to 3.5%. This sample is drawn from a study of cytomegalovirus exposure and HLA in healthy donors. Study-wide results and limits: The authors later found HLA-associated TCR beta chains more clonally expanded than equally common others. An analysis that came later showed most CMV-associated TCR beta chains appearing HLA-restricted. Associated with HLA alleles at 0.05 false discovery rate in a later analysis were over 15,000 TCR beta sequences.

The CDR3 has 15 amino acids. CDR1 is MGHDK, CDR2 SYGVNS, per germline. Trimming took 1 base from V and 5 from J, leaving 12 bases between them. The sequenced sample was PBMCs. The TCR comes from a woman in her 50s in good health and CMV-seronegative. The chain recombines TRBV25-1 with TRBJ2-1; a weak D match, TRBD1 (5 bases). The CDR3 loop is CASSEFYQGDNEQFF. The CDR3 DNA sequence: TGTGCCAGCAGTGAATTCTATCAGGGTGACAATGAGCAGTTCTTC. The variable domain in full, completed from reference TRBV25-1 and TRBJ2-1, reads EADIYQTPRYLVIGTGKKITLECSQTMGHDKMYWYQQDPGMELHLIHYSYGVNSTEKGDLSSESTVSRIRTEHFPLTLESARPSHTSQYLCASSEFYQGDNEQFFGPGTRLTVL.